The 3 T cell receptor beta chains in this list originate from one sample, sequenced in a study of CD8+CD57+ T cells in acquired aplastic anemia. Patients selected for sequencing had displayed CD8+CD57+ cell expansion by flow cytometry. Genomic DNA provided the template from which TCR beta VDJ and CDR3 profiles were obtained. Using its own MiXCR run on the reads, TCRdb lists one record per CDR3 protein. The data hold approximately 130,000 distinct CDR3 sequences, with approximately 50% observed a single time. The sample was sorted CD4+, CD8+, or CD8+CD57+ T cells (not recorded which) from PBMCs. These receptors all stem from a human donor with aplastic anemia.

The V and J genes are TRBV29-1 and TRBJ2-6; D perhaps matches TRBD1 (6 bases). The germline gives CDR1 SQVTM, CDR2 ANQGSEA. This CDR3 contains 14 residues. Trimming took off 6 bases at V and 0 bases at J, with 9 bases between the two ends. CDR3 region: CSVGDTSGANVLTF. The CDR3 DNA reads TGCAGCGTGGGGGACACCTCTGGGGCCAACGTCCTGACTTTC.

This clonotype was counted many times. This chain uses TRBV7-9 with TRBJ2-7; perhaps TRBD1 as D (5 bases). The germline V and J ends were trimmed by 5 bases and 2 bases, with 13 bases remaining between them. Germline V CDR1 and CDR2: SEHNR, FQNEAQ (reference sequence). This CDR3 spans 14 amino acids. Here the CDR3 DNA reads TGTGCCAGCAGCCCCCCGACAGCGACCTACGAGCAGTACTTC. It encodes CASSPPTATYEQYF.

The V and J genes are TRBV5-1 and TRBJ1-6; D is unresolved. CDR3 size: 15 residues. Deletions cut 4 bases from V and 6 bases from J, with 14 bases between. Germline assignment: CDR1 SGHRS and CDR2 YFSETQ. This CDR3 reads CASSATVTANSPLHF. The CDR3 DNA reads as TGCGCCAGCAGCGCTACCGTCACCGCTAATTCACCCCTCCACTTT. Filled out from reference TRBV5-1 and TRBJ1-6, the complete variable domain reads KAGVTQTPRYLIKTRGQQVTLSCSPISGHRSVSWYQQTPGQGLQFLFEYFSETQRNKGNFPGRFSGRQFSNSRSEMNVSTLELGDSALYLCASSATVTANSPLHFGNGTRLTVT.